This T cell receptor (beta chain) was retrieved from a study of OX40 agonist ivuxolimab in advanced cancers. Regarding the study as a whole: Among some nonresponders, normalized T-cell clonal expansion was also low. More expanded clones were seen, on average, in CD8+ T cells than in CD4+. With doses of 0.1 to 3.0 mg/kg, CD4+ and CD8+ blood T cells had undergone clonal expansion by week 6.

The assay was immunoSEQ multiplex PCR, and TCRdb's table has in-frame clones only and misses some. The table includes roughly 32,000 clones, around 90% detected once. Exclusion of a patient followed from autoimmune disease history or systemic immunosuppression. As for this clone: Its target is unknown.

The CDR3 extends over 13 amino acids. The V gene's germline CDR1 is SGHRS and CDR2 YFSETQ. Between the trimmed V and J ends, which lost 0 bases and 3 bases, there was a span of 6 bases. The material was CD4+ or CD8+ T cells sorted from blood, obtained in a trial of the OX40 agonist ivuxolimab. The chain links TRBV5-1 to TRBJ2-5; the D is unclear. This clonotype was obtained from an adult with an advanced solid tumor such as melanoma, head and neck, liver or kidney cancer. The CDR3 DNA sequence: TGCGCCAGCAGCTTGGACAGCGAAGAGACCCAGTACTTC. Its translation is CASSLDSEETQYF.